The T cell receptor (beta chain) described here comes from a study of cytomegalovirus exposure and HLA in healthy donors. Findings of the study overall: Further analysis, carried out later, found HLA-associated TCR beta chains more clonally expanded than equally common other chains.

CDR3 length: 14 amino acids. Trimming left V 3 bases short and J 5 bases short, with 15 bases between. Germline lookup yields CDR1 SGHRS and CDR2 YFSETQ. The PCR employed 60 Vbeta primers together with 13 Jbeta primers. Profiled with immunoSEQ multiplex PCR; TCRdb holds only in-frame clones, not every one. Seen here are about 160,000 clones, more than 60% observed once, and the top ten hold 4.3%. Remarks on this clone: The antigen is undetermined.

This TCR came from a middle-aged man in good health and CMV-seronegative. The sequenced sample consisted of PBMCs. The chain recombines TRBV5-1 with TRBJ2-7; the D gene is possibly TRBD1 (5 bases). The CDR3, as DNA: TGCGCCAGCAGCTCCCAGGGTGCGGTCAACGAGCAGTACTTC. This gives the protein CASSSQGAVNEQYF.